Sequencing of this T cell receptor beta chain was carried out in a study of shared clonotypes between healthy human individuals. TCRdb's table, derived via immunoSEQ multiplex PCR, lists solely in-frame clones and lacks some. The sample shows roughly 120,000 clones, around two thirds of them seen only once. This clone came up a few times. V lost 5 bases to trimming and J lost 3 bases, with 15 bases between them. CDR1 SEHNR and CDR2 FQNEAQ come from the germline V gene (reference sequence). The CDR3 is 15 residues long. The V gene is TRBV7-9, the J gene TRBJ2-3, with D possibly TRBD2 on 5 matching bases. This TCR was recovered from a young woman in good health. Sequenced: memory CD8+ T cells sorted from blood. Subset defined: CD45RO+ cells pooled with CCR7-negative TemRA cells. CDR3 protein: CASSPEWEPTDTQYF. CDR3 DNA sequence: TGTGCCAGCAGCCCGGAGTGGGAGCCGACAGATACGCAGTATTTT.